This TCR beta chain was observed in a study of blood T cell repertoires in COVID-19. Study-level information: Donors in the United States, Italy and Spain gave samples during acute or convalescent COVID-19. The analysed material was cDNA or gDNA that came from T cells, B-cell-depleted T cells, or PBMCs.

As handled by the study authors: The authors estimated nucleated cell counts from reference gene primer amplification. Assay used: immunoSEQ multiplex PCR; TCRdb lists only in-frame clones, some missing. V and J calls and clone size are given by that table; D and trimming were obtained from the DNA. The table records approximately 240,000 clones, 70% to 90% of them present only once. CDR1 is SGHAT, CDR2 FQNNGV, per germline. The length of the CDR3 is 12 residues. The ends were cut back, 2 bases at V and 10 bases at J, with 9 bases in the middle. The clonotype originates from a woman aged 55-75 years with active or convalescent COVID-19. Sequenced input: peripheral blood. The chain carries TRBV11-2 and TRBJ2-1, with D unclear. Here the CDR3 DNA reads TGTGCCAGCAGCTTAACGACACCAGAGCAGTTCTTC. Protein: CASSLTTPEQFF.